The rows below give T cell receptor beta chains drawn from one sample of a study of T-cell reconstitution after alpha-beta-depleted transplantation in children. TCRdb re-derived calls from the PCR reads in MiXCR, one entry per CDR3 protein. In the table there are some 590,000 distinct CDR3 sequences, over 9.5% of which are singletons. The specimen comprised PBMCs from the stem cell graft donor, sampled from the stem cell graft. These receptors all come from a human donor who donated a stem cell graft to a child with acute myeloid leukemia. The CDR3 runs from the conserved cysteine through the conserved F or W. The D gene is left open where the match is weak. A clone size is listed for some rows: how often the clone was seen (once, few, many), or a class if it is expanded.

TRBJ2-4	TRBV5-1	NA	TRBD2	CASSLLAGGTSAKNIQYF	TGCGCCAGCAGCTTGTTAGCGGGAGGAACATCAGCCAAAAACATTCAGTACTTC
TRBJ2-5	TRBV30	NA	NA	CAWIGSGLGETQYF	TGTGCCTGGATTGGATCGGGGTTGGGAGAGACCCAGTACTTC
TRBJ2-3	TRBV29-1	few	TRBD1	CSGGGGQGSTDTQYF	TGCAGCGGAGGAGGGGGACAGGGAAGCACAGATACGCAGTATTTT
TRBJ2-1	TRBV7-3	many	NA	CASSLRGLNEQFF	TGTGCCAGCAGCTTAAGGGGCCTCAATGAGCAGTTCTTC
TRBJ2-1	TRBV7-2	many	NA	CASSLGGGPYNEQFF	TGTGCCAGCAGCTTAGGGGGCGGACCCTACAATGAGCAGTTCTTC
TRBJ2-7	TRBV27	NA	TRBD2	CASRGTSGRAGSEQYF	TGTGCCAGCAGGGGGACTAGCGGGAGGGCGGGTTCCGAGCAGTACTTC
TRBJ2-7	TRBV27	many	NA	CASSGPSANYEQYF	TGTGCCAGCTCGGGCCCCTCAGCCAACTACGAGCAGTACTTC
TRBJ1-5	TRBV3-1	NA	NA	CASSQADRENQPQHF	TGTGCCAGCAGCCAGGCCGACAGAGAGAATCAGCCCCAGCATTTT
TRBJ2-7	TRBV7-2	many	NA	CASSNEVGPISYEQYF	TGTGCCAGTTCTAATGAAGTAGGCCCGATCTCCTACGAGCAGTACTTC
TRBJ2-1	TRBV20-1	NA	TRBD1	CSAGDRVDEQFF	TGCAGTGCTGGGGACAGGGTCGATGAGCAGTTCTTC
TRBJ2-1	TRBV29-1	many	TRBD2	CSGRSGRAEGEQFF	TGCAGCGGGCGGAGCGGGAGGGCCGAGGGTGAGCAGTTCTTC
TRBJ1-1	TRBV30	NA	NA	CAWNSGGPEAFF	TGTGCCTGGAACTCCGGGGGGCCTGAAGCTTTCTTT
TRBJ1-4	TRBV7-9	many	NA	CASSWPRGELNEKLFF	TGTGCCAGCAGCTGGCCCCGGGGCGAACTTAATGAAAAACTGTTTTTT
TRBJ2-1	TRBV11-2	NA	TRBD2	CASSSRLAGGPSNGNEQFF	TGTGCCAGCAGCTCGCGACTAGCGGGAGGGCCCTCAAATGGGAATGAGCAGTTCTTC
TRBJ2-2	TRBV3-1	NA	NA	CATSQDIGPTGELFF	TGTGCCACCAGCCAAGATATCGGGCCGACCGGGGAGCTGTTTTTT
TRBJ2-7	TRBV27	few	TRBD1	CASSPLSGQGAYEQYF	TGTGCCAGCAGTCCCCTCAGCGGACAGGGGGCTTACGAGCAGTACTTC
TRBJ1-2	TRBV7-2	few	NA	CAGRPHPDVHTF	TGTGCCGGCCGCCCACACCCGGACGTCCACACCTTC
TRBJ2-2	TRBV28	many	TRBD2	CASSSSGRVTGELFF	TGTGCCAGCAGTTCTAGCGGGAGGGTCACCGGGGAGCTGTTTTTT
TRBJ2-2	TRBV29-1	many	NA	CSASNTGELFF	TGCAGCGCAAGCAACACCGGGGAGCTGTTTTTT
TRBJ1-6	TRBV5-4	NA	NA	CASSLDPRTNSPLHF	TGTGCCAGCAGCTTGGACCCAAGGACGAATTCACCCCTCCACTTT
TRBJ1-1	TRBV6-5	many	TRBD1	CASSLAGTVSSRAFF	TGTGCCAGCAGTTTAGCCGGGACAGTATCGAGTCGCGCTTTCTTT
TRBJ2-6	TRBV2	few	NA	CASRPGVSGANVLTF	TGTGCCAGCAGGCCCGGGGTCTCTGGGGCCAACGTCCTGACTTTC
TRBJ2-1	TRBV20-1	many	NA	CSATPVPRGKVYNEQFF	TGCAGTGCTACCCCAGTACCGCGCGGGAAAGTCTACAATGAGCAGTTCTTC
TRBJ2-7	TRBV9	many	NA	CASSLRTAPSGEQYF	TGTGCCAGCAGCCTTCGGACAGCCCCATCGGGAGAGCAGTACTTC
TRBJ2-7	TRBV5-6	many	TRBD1	CASSYTGAPSYEQYF	TGTGCCAGCAGCTATACAGGGGCCCCCTCCTACGAGCAGTACTTC